The T cell receptor (beta chain) described here comes from a study of control samples from healthy donors and cancer patients. The V end lost 1 base, the J end lost 0 bases, and 13 bases lay between the germline ends. This CDR3 spans 18 amino acids. The V gene's germline CDR1 is MNHNS and CDR2 SASEGT. The assay was immunoSEQ multiplex PCR, and TCRdb's table has in-frame clones only and misses some. The sample lists about 19,000 clones, around four fifths occurring once. The sample taken for sequencing was PBMCs. The chain has TRBV6-1 and TRBJ1-6; a weak D match, TRBD1 (5 bases). The source of this sequence is a woman between 70 and 85 years old with lung cancer. The CDR3 is CASSEDNGGSSYNSPLHF. CDR3 nucleotides: TGTGCCAGCAGTGAAGATAACGGGGGGAGCTCCTATAATTCACCCCTCCACTTT.